These 19 T cell receptor beta chains were all obtained from the same sample, sequenced in a study of human T cells and chemical hapten exposure. The time point here: patch test 1, 2 weeks after DPC sensitization. Indicated treatment: therapeutic diphenylcyclopropenone sensitization with weekly scalp DPC. It was from unfractionated whole blood that total RNA was extracted. TCRdb ran MiXCR on the RACE reads and lists one entry per CDR3 protein. The table shows 39,000 or so distinct CDR3 sequences, with 4% occurring only once. The specimen was whole blood, collected in connection with sensitization to the hapten diphenylcyclopropenone (DPC). The receptors were gathered from a man aged 50 to 60 with alopecia areata. Some clones in this sample may be carry-over from other donors' samples.

The table lists this clonotype with many counts. V usage is TRBV10-3 and J usage is TRBJ2-7, with a tentative D call TRBD1 (5 bases). With 8 bases removed from V and 1 base from J, the gap between germline ends came to 9 bases. Germline V gives CDR1 ENHRY, CDR2 SYGVKD. CDR3 size: 12 residues. The CDR3: CAIGAQSYEQYF. The CDR3 DNA sequence: TGTGCCATCGGGGCACAGTCCTACGAGCAGTACTTC.

This clonotype was observed many times. This chain connects TRBV5-1 to TRBJ2-3, with no clear D. Looked up from germline, CDR1 is SGHRS and CDR2 is YFSETQ. This CDR3 is 14 amino acids long. The ends were cut back, 2 bases at V and 5 bases at J, with 12 bases in the middle. CDR3 loop: CASSFGDSGDTQYF. DNA for the CDR3: TGCGCCAGCAGCTTTGGGGATTCGGGAGATACGCAGTATTTT. Full variable domain (outside the CDR3, taken from reference TRBV5-1 and TRBJ2-3): KAGVTQTPRYLIKTRGQQVTLSCSPISGHRSVSWYQQTPGQGLQFLFEYFSETQRNKGNFPGRFSGRQFSNSRSEMNVSTLELGDSALYLCASSFGDSGDTQYFGPGTRLTVL.

This clonotype was detected ten times or more. The chain couples TRBV29-1 to TRBJ2-1, with TRBD2 matching 7 bases. Germline assignment: CDR1 SQVTM and CDR2 ANQGSEA. V shed 5 bases and J 3 bases; nucleotides not matched to a gene: 7. The CDR3 length is 14 residues. CDR3 bases: TGCAGCGTTATAGGGCGGGAGAACTACAATGAGCAGTTCTTC. Its translation is CSVIGRENYNEQFF.

At least ten counts were recorded for this clonotype. The rearrangement links TRBV29-1 to TRBJ1-1; the match to TRBD1 covers 9 bases. Germline trimming cut 3 bases from V and 8 bases from J; bases unmatched to any gene: 7. The CDR3 runs to 13 residues. Germline CDR1 reads SQVTM; CDR2 reads ANQGSEA. Here the CDR3 reads CSVDTGGSVEAFF. Here the CDR3 DNA reads TGCAGCGTTGATACAGGGGGCTCCGTAGAAGCTTTCTTT.

This clonotype was counted at least ten times. The J gene is TRBJ1-1, the V gene TRBV6-5; no clear D. This CDR3 contains 11 residues. The germline CDR1 and CDR2 sequences are MNHEY and SVGAGI. Trimming took 10 bases from V and 2 from J, leaving 8 bases between them. CDR3 in amino acids: CATGPNTEAFF. DNA for the CDR3: TGTGCCACCGGGCCAAACACTGAAGCTTTCTTT.

About this clonotype: Compared with germline, one end of the junction differs, possibly owing to a read error. V is TRBV10-2 and J is TRBJ1-5, with TRBD1 identical over 8 bases. The germline V gene encodes CDR1 WSHSY and CDR2 SAAADI. The CDR3 spans 13 residues. CDR3 in amino acids: CANSEDRAQPQHF. The CDR3 DNA follows: TGCGCCAACAGTGAGGACAGGGCTCAGCCCCAGCATTTT.

This clonotype was observed at least ten times. V is TRBV7-2 and J is TRBJ2-7, with D perhaps matching TRBD2 (5 bases). V was cut by 6 bases and J by 7 bases, with 19 bases left in between. CDR1 SGHTA and CDR2 FQGNSA come from the germline V gene. The CDR3 contains 14 residues. CDR3 region: CASSFLGQSGEQYF. The CDR3 DNA follows: TGTGCCAGCAGTTTCTTGGGCCAATCGGGGGAGCAGTACTTC.

This clonotype was recorded at least ten times. The CDR3 here is CASSMASRSSYEQYF. DNA of the CDR3: TGTGCCAGTAGTATGGCTAGCCGGAGCTCCTACGAGCAGTACTTC. V and J are TRBV19 and TRBJ2-7; D is possibly TRBD2 (5 bases). CDR1 and CDR2 from the germline V gene are LNHDA and SQIVND (reference sequence). The V end lost 3 bases, the J end lost 0 bases, and 12 bases lay between the germline ends. The CDR3 contains 15 residues.

V is TRBV19 and J is TRBJ2-3, with D unresolved. There are 14 residues in the CDR3. The V gene's germline CDR1 is LNHDA and CDR2 SQIVND (reference sequence). Trimming took 3 bases from V and 13 from J, leaving 20 bases between them. The CDR3, as DNA: TGTGCCAGTAGTATTTGGGGAAGCACAGATAAGAAGTATTTT. This translates into CASSIWGSTDKKYF.

V usage is TRBV3-1 and J usage is TRBJ1-6; weak D call: TRBD1 (5 bases). Germline V CDR1 and CDR2: LGHDT, YNNKEL (reference sequence). The CDR3 covers 14 residues. Trimming removed 0 bases from V and 10 bases from J, with 10 bases in between. CDR3 region: CASSQDQGRSPLHF. CDR3 nucleotide sequence: TGTGCCAGCAGCCAAGATCAGGGACGGTCACCCCTCCACTTT.

This clonotype has a count of ten or more. The rearrangement joins TRBV28 to TRBJ2-3, with D perhaps matching TRBD1 (7 bases). Per the germline V gene, CDR1 is MDHEN and CDR2 is SYDVKM. The CDR3 length is 13 residues. Trimming pared 11 bases from V and 4 bases from J, leaving 16 bases between. CDR3 loop: CAGGLRGADTQYF. CDR3 bases: TGTGCCGGGGGGCTCAGGGGGGCAGATACGCAGTATTTT.

This clonotype has ten or more counts. The CDR3 reads CASSTEQGLYF. Written as DNA, the CDR3 is TGTGCCAGCAGTACCGAACAGGGGTTATACTTC. The rearrangement uses TRBV28 and TRBJ2-7, with 7 bases lining up with TRBD1. The ends lost 5 bases at V and 13 bases at J; junction bases unmatched: 8. The germline gives CDR1 MDHEN, CDR2 SYDVKM. This CDR3 has 11 amino acids. The whole variable domain, filled in from reference TRBV28 and TRBJ2-7, reads DVKVTQSSRYLVKRTGEKVFLECVQDMDHENMFWYRQDPGLGLRLIYFSYDVKMKEKGDIPEGYSVSREKKERFSLILESASTNQTSMYLCASSTEQGLYFGPGTRLTVT.

This clonotype was found many times. This chain uses TRBV2 with TRBJ1-5; 8 bases match TRBD1. The V gene's germline CDR1 is SNHLY and CDR2 FYNNEI. The V segment lost 4 bases and the J segment 4 bases; nucleotides outside the gene matches: 15. The CDR3 extends over 18 amino acids. The CDR3 region is CASSGDSGTGEANQPQHF. The CDR3 region has the DNA TGTGCCAGCAGTGGAGATTCCGGGACAGGTGAAGCAAATCAGCCCCAGCATTTT.

This clonotype came up a few times. The chain uses TRBV2 and TRBJ1-4, with 9 bases fitting TRBD1. This CDR3 is built from 15 residues. Germline CDR1 SNHLY, CDR2 FYNNEI. The V segment lost 5 bases and the J segment 8 bases; nucleotides outside the gene matches: 9. CDR3 protein: CASSQIQGAREKLFF. CDR3 bases: TGTGCCAGCAGTCAAATACAGGGGGCGAGGGAAAAACTGTTTTTT.

This clonotype was seen ten or more times. The chain links TRBV27 to TRBJ1-1, with D unclear. The CDR3 spans 12 residues. Germline V gives CDR1 MNHEY, CDR2 SMNVEV (reference sequence). The V and J ends lost 6 bases and 1 base respectively, with 6 bases between them. CDR3 nucleotide sequence: TGTGCCAGCAGAGAGAGGAACACTGAAGCTTTCTTT. Protein product: CASRERNTEAFF.

The chain carries TRBV12-3 or TRBV12-4 and TRBJ2-1; 7 bases are shared with TRBD2. The CDR3 runs to 21 residues. Germline trimming cut 5 bases from V and 5 bases from J; bases unmatched to any gene: 27. CDR3 region: CASSPYPWTRQTYLQHNEQFF. CDR3 nucleotide sequence: TGTGCCAGCAGTCCCTACCCCTGGACTAGACAAACCTACTTACAGCACAATGAGCAGTTCTTC.

This clonotype was seen ten or more times. The chain recombines TRBV5-1 with TRBJ2-1; unclear D gene. The CDR3 covers 14 residues. Trimming cost V 7 bases and J 5 bases, with 16 bases left between them. Germline CDR1 and CDR2: SGHRS and YFSETQ. CDR3 in DNA: TGCGCCAGCTCTCGGCCAGACCCGAACAATGAGCAGTTCTTC. As protein: CASSRPDPNNEQFF.

This clonotype has only a few counts. This chain joins TRBV28 and TRBJ2-7; 7 nucleotides match TRBD2. Germline trimming cut 5 bases from V and 6 bases from J; bases unmatched to any gene: 4. CDR1 is MDHEN, CDR2 SYDVKM, per germline. The CDR3 runs to 12 residues. CDR3 bases: TGTGCCAGCAGTCCGGGGACTATCGAGCAGTACTTC. It codes for CASSPGTIEQYF.

This clonotype was observed many times. V and J are TRBV5-1 and TRBJ2-5; D might be TRBD2 (5 bases). The ends were cut back, 1 base at V and 1 base at J, with 8 bases in the middle. This CDR3 region has 14 residues. Germline-derived CDR1 and CDR2 are SGHRS and YFSETQ. The CDR3 DNA follows: TGCGCCAGCAGCTTGTACGGACTCCAAGAGACCCAGTACTTC. Protein product: CASSLYGLQETQYF.